Each of the 21 T cell receptor beta chains below was sequenced from the same sample in a study of CD8 T cells in Susac syndrome. Reverse transcription of about 0.5 to 1 ug RNA was carried out with random hexamers. TCRdb re-called the immunoSEQ multiplex PCR reads through MiXCR, storing one row per CDR3 protein. The sample consists of hundreds of thousands of distinct CDR3 sequences, 70% to 90% of them appearing once. Specimen: CD8+ T cells from PBMCs. These TCRs come from a human donor with multiple sclerosis.

The chain is built from TRBV3-1 and TRBJ2-1; TRBD2 matches 8 bases. V dropped 0 bases and J dropped 4; count of bases not matched to a gene: 14. Germline V gene lookup returns CDR1 LGHDT and CDR2 YNNKEL (reference sequence). This CDR3 contains 19 residues. The CDR3, as DNA: TGTGCCAGCAGCCAAGAAGAGGGACTAGGAGTGGCGGGGTACAATGAGCAGTTCTTC. Translation: CASSQEEGLGVAGYNEQFF.

The gene calls are TRBV7-9 and TRBJ2-6; D is unresolved. Trimming removed 7 bases at V and 2 bases at J, with 6 bases between. Germline CDR1 is SEHNR and CDR2 is FQNEAQ (reference sequence). This CDR3 region has 13 residues. CDR3 amino acids: CASNVPGANVLTF. The CDR3 DNA is TGTGCCAGCAACGTTCCTGGGGCCAACGTCCTGACTTTC.

The chain couples TRBV7-6 to TRBJ2-4; TRBD2 agrees at 8 bases. Germline CDR1 and CDR2: SGHVS and FNYEAQ. The junction had 10 bases not matched to a gene; V was cut back by 2 bases and J by 7 bases. This CDR3 is 16 amino acids long. CDR3 in amino acids: CASSLSRGREGNIQYF. The DNA for the CDR3 is TGTGCCAGCAGCTTATCCCGGGGCCGGGAGGGTAACATTCAGTACTTC.

The DNA for the CDR3 is TGCAGCGTTGAACTAGGGCAGGGCCCCGGGGAGCTGTTTTTT. It specifies CSVELGQGPGELFF. The rearrangement uses TRBV29-1 and TRBJ2-2; tentative D call: TRBD1 (5 bases). The V end was cut by 2 bases, the J end by 6 bases, with 13 bases between. Germline V lookup: CDR1 SQVTM, CDR2 ANQGSEA. The CDR3 runs 14 residues.

The rearrangement links TRBV27 to TRBJ2-7; D is perhaps TRBD1 or TRBD2 (5 bases each). This CDR3 has 15 residues. V was trimmed by 3 bases and J by 3 bases, leaving 15 bases between them. CDR1 is MNHEY and CDR2 is SMNVEV in the germline V gene (reference sequence). For the CDR3, the DNA is TGTGCCAGCAGTTTTGGGGCAGGAGGATTCTACGAGCAGTACTTC. Its translation: CASSFGAGGFYEQYF.

This rearrangement joins TRBV30 to TRBJ2-7; D gene unclear. Trimming stripped 0 bases from V and 5 bases from J, with 11 bases between. The germline gives CDR1 GTSNPN, CDR2 SVGIG (reference sequence). The CDR3 loop spans 13 amino acids. CDR3 amino acids: CAWSVAGNDEQYF. The DNA of the CDR3 is TGTGCCTGGAGTGTCGCTGGGAACGACGAGCAGTACTTC.

V usage is TRBV7-2 and J usage is TRBJ2-7, with 7 bases lining up with TRBD2. V was clipped by 0 bases and J by 2 bases; unmatched bases: 7. The CDR3 loop spans 16 amino acids. In germline, CDR1 is SGHTA, CDR2 FQGNSA. The DNA for the CDR3 is TGTGCCAGCAGCTTAGCGCTAGGACTAGGGGCCTACGAGCAGTACTTC. Its translation: CASSLALGLGAYEQYF.

The rearrangement joins TRBV20-1 to TRBJ2-7; no clear D gene. This CDR3 spans 12 amino acids. Looked up from germline, CDR1 is DFQATT and CDR2 is SNEGSKA (reference sequence). Trimming removed 4 bases from V and 2 bases from J, with 9 bases in between. The CDR3 nucleotides are TGCAGTGCTATGCGTGAAACCTACGAGCAGTACTTC. Translation gives CSAMRETYEQYF.

This clonotype was observed a single time. The chain employs TRBV5-6 and TRBJ1-1; D ambiguous. The germline V and J ends were trimmed by 0 bases and 6 bases, with 9 bases remaining between them. The CDR3 spans 13 residues. In germline, CDR1 is SGHDT, CDR2 YYEEEE. CDR3 nucleotide sequence: TGTGCCAGCAGCTTGGGTTACCTCCCTGAAGCTTTCTTT. Amino acid sequence: CASSLGYLPEAFF.

The V and J genes are TRBV7-9 and TRBJ2-3; D ambiguous. V was clipped by 6 bases and J by 14 bases, with 15 bases between them. This CDR3 region has 11 residues. CDR1 and CDR2 from the germline V gene are SEHNR and FQNEAQ (reference sequence). CDR3 DNA sequence: TGTGCCAGCAGTCCTTCCACCTTAGTGTATTTT. It specifies CASSPSTLVYF.

The chain combines TRBV19 with TRBJ2-1; TRBD1 might be the D (6 bases). The V end lost 2 bases, the J end lost 2 bases, and 16 bases lay between the germline ends. The CDR3 consists of 17 residues. Germline loops: CDR1 LNHDA, CDR2 SQIVND (reference sequence). The CDR3 protein is CASSISGGQGTYNEQFF. For the CDR3, the DNA is TGTGCCAGTAGTATATCGGGTGGGCAGGGGACCTACAATGAGCAGTTCTTC.

The gene calls are TRBV5-4 and TRBJ1-1; D uncertain. The CDR3 has 13 amino acids. With 5 bases removed from V and 0 bases from J, the gap between germline ends came to 8 bases. Germline CDR1 is SGHNT and CDR2 is YYREEE (reference sequence). The CDR3 DNA follows: TGTGCCAGCAGACCCGACATGAACACTGAAGCTTTCTTT. Protein sequence: CASRPDMNTEAFF.

The DNA of the CDR3 is TGTGCCAGTCGTGGTATGTTGGATACGCAGTATTTT. The encoded protein is CASRGMLDTQYF. V and J are TRBV2 and TRBJ2-3, with D unclear. The length of the CDR3 is 12 residues. The ends were cut back, 9 bases at V and 6 bases at J, with 13 bases in the middle. Germline CDR1 is SNHLY and CDR2 is FYNNEI.

The chain has TRBV9 and TRBJ2-1; 8 nucleotides match TRBD1. The CDR3 runs 15 residues. CDR1 SGDLS and CDR2 YYNGEE come from the germline V gene. V lost 0 bases and J lost 8; bases outside the gene matches: 7. The CDR3 here is CASSVGQGAYYEQFF. The CDR3 nucleotides read TGTGCCAGCAGCGTAGGTCAGGGGGCTTACTATGAGCAGTTCTTC.

This chain joins TRBV14 and TRBJ2-7; D may be TRBD1 (6 bases). Trimming pared 5 bases from V and 1 base from J, leaving 12 bases between. Germline-derived CDR1 and CDR2 are SGHDN and FVKESK. This CDR3 region has 14 residues. CDR3 DNA: TGTGCCAGCAGCTACGGACAGCCGTCCTACGAGCAGTACTTC. Translated, it gives CASSYGQPSYEQYF. The variable domain in full, completed from reference TRBV14 and TRBJ2-7, reads EAGVTQFPSHSVIEKGQTVTLRCDPISGHDNLYWYRRVMGKEIKFLLHFVKESKQDESGMPNNRFLAERTGGTYSTLKVQPAELEDSGVYFCASSYGQPSYEQYFGPGTRLTVT.

The V and J genes are TRBV9 and TRBJ2-1; TRBD1 matches 8 bases. After removal of 4 bases from V and 8 bases from J, the junction contained 5 bases not matched to a gene. There are 13 residues in the CDR3. Germline V CDR1 and CDR2: SGDLS, YYNGEE. CDR3 sequence: CASSPDRVDEQFF. Written as DNA, the CDR3 is TGTGCCAGCAGCCCGGACAGGGTTGATGAGCAGTTCTTC.

V gene TRBV21-1 combines with J gene TRBJ2-7; the table names TRBD1, a call not compared with the DNA. TRBV21-1 is a pseudogene locus. This CDR3 comprises 16 residues. The CDR3 DNA sequence: TGTGCCAGCAGCCGGGGACCGGGACAGGGGTTTTACGAGCAGTACTTC. It codes for CASSRGPGQGFYEQYF.

The rearrangement uses TRBV30 and TRBJ1-6, with 8 nucleotides matching TRBD1. V gave up 3 bases and J gave up 14 bases; unmatched junction bases: 6. The CDR3 is made up of 12 amino acids. Germline CDR1 is GTSNPN and CDR2 is SVGIG (reference sequence). The CDR3 sequence is CAWRAQGASLHF. In DNA form, the CDR3 reads TGTGCCTGGAGAGCTCAGGGGGCCTCCCTCCACTTT.

The chain carries TRBV27 and TRBJ1-5, with D hard to call. The CDR3 spans 16 residues. The V gene lost 4 bases and the J gene lost 3 bases, with 16 bases spanning the gap. Germline V gives CDR1 MNHEY, CDR2 SMNVEV (reference sequence). CDR3 bases: TGTGCCAGCAGTTCCTTTCGGCCGGAAAACAATCAGCCCCAGCATTTT. Translation gives CASSSFRPENNQPQHF.

V gene TRBV27 combines with J gene TRBJ2-7; TRBD1 matches 7 bases. Germline lookup yields CDR1 MNHEY and CDR2 SMNVEV (reference sequence). There are 14 residues in the CDR3. The V and J ends lost 2 bases and 5 bases, in that order; junction bases with no gene match: 6. DNA for the CDR3: TGTGCCAGCAGTTTACCAGGGGGTTACCACGAGCAGTACTTC. The encoded protein is CASSLPGGYHEQYF.

In its sample, this clonotype was seen once. The rearrangement uses TRBV3-1 and TRBJ1-2; 11 nucleotides agree with TRBD1. This CDR3 has 19 residues. Germline CDR1 is LGHDT and CDR2 is YNNKEL (reference sequence). The junction had 13 bases not matched to a gene; V was cut back by 1 base and J by 3 bases. CDR3 sequence reads: CASSQGPGQGAPIDYGYTF. The CDR3 bases are TGTGCCAGCAGCCAAGGACCCGGACAGGGGGCACCTATAGACTATGGCTACACCTTC. Based on the CDR3 plus reference TRBV3-1 and TRBJ1-2, the full variable domain is DTAVSQTPKYLVTQMGNDKSIKCEQNLGHDTMYWYKQDSKKFLKIMFSYNNKELIINETVPNRFSPKSPDKAHLNLHINSLELGDSAVYFCASSQGPGQGAPIDYGYTFGSGTRLTVV.